What follows are 23 T cell receptor beta chains derived from one specimen sequenced in a study of cytomegalovirus exposure and HLA in healthy donors (dated by TCRdb to about 2017). Library generation was performed with the immunoSEQ multiplex PCR assay. The multiplex PCR relied on a mix of 60 forward primers for TCR Vbeta segments and 13 reverse primers for TCR Jbeta segments. TCRdb took this table from immuneACCESS and kept in-frame rearrangements with V and J called. Such tables lack part of the clones; where checked against another copy, unresolved V genes explain under half of the gap, and the rest is unexplained. Within this sample are roughly 190,000 clones, with 81% of them counted one time only. The ten largest clones take up around 1.9% of the sample. The sequenced material came from PBMCs. Source of these receptors: a man aged 18 to 35 in good health and CMV-seronegative.

The rearrangement joins TRBV7-2 to TRBJ2-3; D perhaps matches TRBD2 (5 bases). The CDR3 length is 15 residues. V was shortened by 4 bases and J by 4 bases, with 15 bases between the two germline ends. The germline CDR1 and CDR2 sequences are SGHTA and FQGNSA. The CDR3 sequence: CASSSSLGSADTQYF. The CDR3 DNA reads TGTGCCAGCAGCTCCTCACTAGGCAGCGCAGATACGCAGTATTTT.

The chain has TRBV5-1 and TRBJ2-1, with 9 bases matching TRBD1. The V gene end was trimmed by 7 bases and the J gene end by 5 bases; junction bases not matched to a gene: 10. Germline-derived CDR1 and CDR2 are SGHRS and YFSETQ. The CDR3 consists of 15 residues. CDR3 loop: CASRPGTGLHNEQFF. DNA of the CDR3: TGCGCCAGCCGGCCCGGGACAGGGCTTCACAATGAGCAGTTCTTC.

The chain uses TRBV19 and TRBJ2-7, with D tentatively TRBD2 (6 bases). The CDR3 extends over 18 amino acids. The V and J ends lost 0 bases and 2 bases respectively, with 20 bases between them. Germline assignment: CDR1 LNHDA and CDR2 SQIVND (reference sequence). The CDR3 is CASSIDPLPGLDPYEQYF. In nucleotides, the CDR3 is TGTGCCAGTAGTATAGATCCACTCCCGGGACTGGATCCCTACGAGCAGTACTTC.

This clone came up a few times. J is TRBJ1-1 and V is TRBV5-4, with D unclear. The CDR3 totals 14 residues. V was trimmed by 3 bases and J by 0 bases, leaving 9 bases between them. CDR1 is SGHNT, CDR2 YYREEE, per germline (reference sequence). The CDR3 bases are TGTGCCAGCAGCTACAGAGACATGAACACTGAAGCTTTCTTT. This sequence encodes CASSYRDMNTEAFF. The variable domain in full, completed from reference TRBV5-4 and TRBJ1-1, reads ETGVTQSPTHLIKTRGQQVTLRCSSQSGHNTVSWYQQALGQGPQFIFQYYREEENGRGNFPPRFSGLQFPNYSSELNVNALELDDSALYLCASSYRDMNTEAFFGQGTRLTVV.

V and J are TRBV5-1 and TRBJ1-2; the match to TRBD1 covers 7 bases. The germline V gene encodes CDR1 SGHRS and CDR2 YFSETQ. J gave up 2 bases and V 4 bases, and 2 bases lay outside the gene matches. The CDR3 runs to 13 residues. CDR3 loop: CASSPGQNYGYTF. DNA for the CDR3: TGCGCCAGCAGCCCGGGACAGAACTATGGCTACACCTTC.

The rearrangement links TRBV28 to TRBJ2-3; 9 nucleotides agree with TRBD2. From germline, CDR1 is MDHEN and CDR2 SYDVKM. This CDR3 region has 16 residues. V lost 4 bases to trimming and J lost 8 bases; unmatched junction nucleotides: 13. The CDR3 DNA reads as TGTGCCAGCAGTTCCCGCGGGAGGGGCGCACAGGGTACGCAGTATTTT. Protein sequence: CASSSRGRGAQGTQYF.

The CDR3 sequence is CASSDIAGETQYF. The CDR3 nucleotides read TGTGCCAGCAGTGATATAGCGGGAGAGACCCAGTACTTC. V gene TRBV2 combines with J gene TRBJ2-5; 7 nucleotides match TRBD2. Per germline, CDR1 SNHLY and CDR2 FYNNEI. The V and J ends lost 3 bases and 4 bases, in that order; junction bases with no gene match: 2. CDR3 length: 13 residues.

The V gene is TRBV21-1, the J gene TRBJ2-3; the D call of TRBD1 is as the table states it, not checked on the DNA. TRBV21-1 is flagged as a pseudogene. The CDR3 runs to 18 residues. In DNA, the CDR3 is TGTGCCAGCAGCAAAAGCCCGGAAGGACAGAAAAGCACAGATACGCAGTATTTT. It yields the protein CASSKSPEGQKSTDTQYF.

The chain is built from TRBV19 and TRBJ1-2; D is unclear. Germline V CDR1 and CDR2: LNHDA, SQIVND (reference sequence). The CDR3 has 9 amino acids. CDR3: CGGCRGYTF. DNA for the CDR3: TGTGGTGGCTGTCGCGGCTACACCTTC.

The rearrangement uses TRBV29-1 and TRBJ1-2, with a weak D call TRBD1 (5 bases). Trimming took off 4 bases at V and 6 bases at J, with 6 bases between the two ends. The germline gives CDR1 SQVTM, CDR2 ANQGSEA. The CDR3 has 10 amino acids. In DNA, the CDR3 is TGCAGCGTTGGGGGGGATGGCTACACCTTC. As protein: CSVGGDGYTF. Variable domain in full (rest from reference TRBV29-1 and TRBJ1-2): SAVISQKPSRDICQRGTSLTIQCQVDSQVTMMFWYRQQPGQSLTLIATANQGSEATYESGFVIDKFPISRPNLTFSTLTVSNMSPEDSSIYLCSVGGDGYTFGSGTRLTVV.

This clone was detected a few times. The V gene is TRBV2, the J gene TRBJ1-5; no definite D call. V was cut by 5 bases and J by 3 bases, with 14 bases left in between. CDR3 size: 15 residues. Germline V CDR1 and CDR2: SNHLY, FYNNEI. In nucleotides, the CDR3 is TGTGCCAGCAGTTTATTGAGGAGCCTCAATCAGCCCCAGCATTTT. It encodes CASSLLRSLNQPQHF.

The chain combines TRBV19 with TRBJ2-5; the D gene is possibly TRBD1 (5 bases). V was clipped by 1 base and J by 2 bases, with 8 bases between them. CDR1 and CDR2 from the germline V gene are LNHDA and SQIVND (reference sequence). CDR3 size: 14 residues. CDR3 nucleotide sequence: TGTGCCAGTAGTATAGGGAAGGGGCAAGAGACCCAGTACTTC. Translation gives CASSIGKGQETQYF. The full variable domain, in which reference TRBV19 and TRBJ2-5 provide the parts outside the CDR3, is DGGITQSPKYLFRKEGQNVTLSCEQNLNHDAMYWYRQDPGQGLRLIYYSQIVNDFQKGDIAEGYSVSREKKESFPLTVTSAQKNPTAFYLCASSIGKGQETQYFGPGTRLLVL.

This clone was seen a handful of times. V is TRBV28 and J is TRBJ1-5, with no clear D. V lost 4 bases, J lost 10 bases, and 23 bases lay in between. The CDR3 is made up of 16 amino acids. The germline gives CDR1 MDHEN, CDR2 SYDVKM. The CDR3 DNA is TGTGCCAGCAGTTCTATATATGATCCCCGGGTCGACCCCCAGCATTTT. Its protein product is CASSSIYDPRVDPQHF.

V usage is TRBV29-1 and J usage is TRBJ1-3; no firm D call. Per the germline V gene, CDR1 is SQVTM and CDR2 is ANQGSEA. With 0 bases removed from V and 0 bases from J, the gap between germline ends came to 6 bases. This CDR3 region has 14 residues. The CDR3 reads CSVEDGSSGNTIYF. Here the CDR3 DNA reads TGCAGCGTTGAAGACGGGAGCTCTGGAAACACCATATATTTT.

The chain couples TRBV4-1 to TRBJ1-6; D not resolved. CDR1 and CDR2 (germline): MGHRA, YSYEKL. The CDR3 sequence is 19 residues long. V lost 1 base and J 5 bases, leaving 21 bases between the germline ends. In DNA form, the CDR3 reads TGCGCCAGCAGCCAAGGGCGGATAGCGACCTCGCTAGATAATTCACCCCTCCACTTT. Encoded protein: CASSQGRIATSLDNSPLHF.

A few counts support this clone. The chain is built from TRBV19 and TRBJ2-7, with TRBD1 matching 9 bases. The CDR3 is 19 residues long. V was clipped by 5 bases and J by 0 bases; unmatched bases: 17. CDR1 and CDR2 from the germline V gene are LNHDA and SQIVND (reference sequence). This chain's CDR3 is CASSPSLAPTGGNSYEQYF. CDR3 bases: TGTGCCAGTAGTCCCTCGCTCGCACCGACAGGGGGTAACTCCTACGAGCAGTACTTC.

V and J are TRBV28 and TRBJ2-3; unclear D gene. Germline V CDR1 and CDR2: MDHEN, SYDVKM. This CDR3 contains 14 residues. V was trimmed by 4 bases and J by 0 bases, leaving 8 bases between them. This chain's CDR3 is CASSYRRSTDTQYF. The CDR3 DNA reads as TGTGCCAGCAGTTATCGTCGGAGCACAGATACGCAGTATTTT.

This clone was counted a few times. The chain links TRBV11-3 to TRBJ2-1; D may be TRBD2 (6 bases). V lost 2 bases and J 13 bases, leaving 12 bases between the germline ends. This CDR3 comprises 12 residues. Looked up from germline, CDR1 is SGHNT and CDR2 is YENEEA. CDR3 sequence (DNA): TGTGCCAGCAGCTTAATAAGCGGGCCACAGTTCTTC. Protein sequence: CASSLISGPQFF. The variable domain in full, completed from reference TRBV11-3 and TRBJ2-1, reads EAGVVQSPRYKIIEKKQPVAFWCNPISGHNTLYWYLQNLGQGPELLIRYENEEAVDDSQLPKDRFSAERLKGVDSTLKIQPAELGDSAVYLCASSLISGPQFFGPGTRLTVL.

The chain is built from TRBV27 and TRBJ2-3; 8 bases match TRBD2. There are 15 residues in the CDR3. Germline V gives CDR1 MNHEY, CDR2 SMNVEV (reference sequence). J lost 1 base, V lost 2 bases, and 2 bases had no gene match. CDR3 amino acids: CASSLRRGGTDTQYF. The CDR3 DNA is TGTGCCAGCAGTTTAAGGCGGGGGGGCACAGATACGCAGTATTTT.

The chain uses TRBV28 and TRBJ2-5; 7 nucleotides line up with TRBD2. TRBJ2-7 matches the DNA end more closely, so the J call is doubtful. There are 15 residues in the CDR3. Germline-derived CDR1 and CDR2 are MDHEN and SYDVKM. The CDR3 DNA follows: TGTGCCAGCACAGCGGGAAGCAGGTCCTCCTACGAGCAGTACTTC. Translated: CASTAGSRSSYEQYF.

This clone was seen only a few times. The chain is built from TRBV15 and TRBJ1-2; D gene ambiguous. Trimming removed 1 base at V and 2 bases at J, with 8 bases between. CDR3 length equals 14 residues. Germline CDR1 and CDR2: LNHNV and YYDKDF (reference sequence). The CDR3 here is CATSRAGENYGYTF. The CDR3 DNA follows: TGTGCCACCAGCAGAGCCGGAGAAAACTATGGCTACACCTTC.

The J gene is TRBJ2-3, the V gene TRBV5-1; 8 bases agree with TRBD1. Trimming removed 0 bases from V and 1 base from J; junction bases left unmatched: 4. Germline CDR1 is SGHRS and CDR2 is YFSETQ. This CDR3 is 16 amino acids long. CDR3 bases: TGCGCCAGCAGCTTGGCCCTACAGGGGGGCACAGATACGCAGTATTTT. Protein product: CASSLALQGGTDTQYF. Variable domain in full (rest from reference TRBV5-1 and TRBJ2-3): KAGVTQTPRYLIKTRGQQVTLSCSPISGHRSVSWYQQTPGQGLQFLFEYFSETQRNKGNFPGRFSGRQFSNSRSEMNVSTLELGDSALYLCASSLALQGGTDTQYFGPGTRLTVL.

The chain is built from TRBV2 and TRBJ1-2, with D possibly being TRBD1 (6 bases). The germline gives CDR1 SNHLY, CDR2 FYNNEI. CDR3 size: 13 residues. Trimming left V 6 bases short and J 8 bases short, with 16 bases between. The CDR3 loop is CASRSSGAEGYTF. CDR3 nucleotide sequence: TGTGCCAGCAGATCGTCAGGGGCTGAAGGCTACACCTTC.